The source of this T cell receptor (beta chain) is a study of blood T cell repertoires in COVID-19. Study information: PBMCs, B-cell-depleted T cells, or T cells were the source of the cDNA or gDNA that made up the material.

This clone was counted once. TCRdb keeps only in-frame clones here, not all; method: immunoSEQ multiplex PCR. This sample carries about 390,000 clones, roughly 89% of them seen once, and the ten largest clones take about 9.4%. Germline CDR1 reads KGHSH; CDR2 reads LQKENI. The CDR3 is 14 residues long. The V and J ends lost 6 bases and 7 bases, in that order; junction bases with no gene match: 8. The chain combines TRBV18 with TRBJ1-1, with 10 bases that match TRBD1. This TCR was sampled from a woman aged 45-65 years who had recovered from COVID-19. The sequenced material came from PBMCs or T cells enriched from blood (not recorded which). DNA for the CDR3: TGTGCCAGCTCGCTCAGACAGGGGGCGGGTGAAGCTTTCTTT. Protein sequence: CASSLRQGAGEAFF.